This is a list of T cell receptor beta chains from one sample in a study of shared clonotypes between healthy human individuals. TCRdb's copy holds only in-frame clones and misses some; the assay was immunoSEQ multiplex PCR. The data show about 1 million clones, approximately 68% seen once. The sequencing input was memory CD4+ T cells sorted from blood. These receptor sequences come from a man aged 18 to 30 in good health. CDR3s include the opening cysteine and the closing phenylalanine or tryptophan.

V gene: TRBV2
J gene: TRBJ2-7
CDR3 protein: CASSRIYEQYF

V gene: TRBV6-1
J gene: TRBJ1-5
CDR3 protein: CASSDEPVSWEDQPQHF

V gene: TRBV27
J gene: TRBJ1-1
CDR3 protein: CASSPIPPAEAFF

V gene: TRBV5-1
J gene: TRBJ2-1
CDR3 protein: CASTDTSGGRSEQFF

V gene: TRBV2
J gene: TRBJ1-2
CDR3 protein: CASNLRRGDNGYTF

V gene: TRBV10-3
J gene: TRBJ2-7
CDR3 protein: CAISGLSEQYF

V gene: TRBV28
J gene: TRBJ1-1
CDR3 protein: CASAGDSRNPEAFF

V gene: TRBV28
J gene: TRBJ2-7
CDR3 protein: CASSSGTFPYEQYF

V gene: TRBV11-2
J gene: TRBJ1-2
CDR3 protein: CASSVEKGQGATF

V gene: TRBV18
J gene: TRBJ1-5
CDR3 protein: CASSPTVREWSNQPQHF

V gene: TRBV2
J gene: TRBJ2-7
CDR3 protein: CASSVEAGGTYEQYF

V gene: TRBV4-1
J gene: TRBJ1-2
CDR3 protein: CASSLDTYGYTF

V gene: TRBV6-5
J gene: TRBJ2-1
CDR3 protein: CASSPGRAYNEQFF

V gene: TRBV10-3
J gene: TRBJ1-1
CDR3 protein: CAITGTANTEAFF

V gene: TRBV28
J gene: TRBJ1-6
CDR3 protein: CASSPPGQGISPLHF

V gene: TRBV19
J gene: TRBJ2-6
CDR3 protein: CASSPTEKVAGANVLTF

V gene: TRBV4-1
J gene: TRBJ1-4
CDR3 protein: CASSPTGESANEKLFF

V gene: TRBV5-1
J gene: TRBJ2-2
CDR3 protein: CASSLSVGAGNTGELFF

V gene: TRBV5-1
J gene: TRBJ2-1
CDR3 protein: CASPDQGIVDNEQFF

V gene: TRBV30
J gene: TRBJ2-7
CDR3 protein: CAWSVTSGAEQYF

V gene: TRBV30
J gene: TRBJ2-3
CDR3 protein: CAWSVSGARGTQYF

V gene: TRBV5-4
J gene: TRBJ2-2
CDR3 protein: CASSWGLNPNTGELFF

V gene: TRBV19
J gene: TRBJ1-5
CDR3 protein: CASSREGNGNQPQHF

V gene: TRBV10-3
J gene: TRBJ1-2
CDR3 protein: CAISGGQRDYGYTF

V gene: TRBV7-2
J gene: TRBJ2-7
CDR3 protein: CASSLTGTGEQYF

V gene: TRBV6-1
J gene: TRBJ2-7
CDR3 protein: CASSVSDRDYEQYF

V gene: TRBV5-6
J gene: TRBJ2-7
CDR3 protein: CASSFDRGREGQYF

V gene: TRBV11-2
J gene: TRBJ1-4
CDR3 protein: CASSLARSLHNEKLFF

V gene: TRBV5-1
J gene: TRBJ1-4
CDR3 protein: CASSTQGAGEKLFF

V gene: TRBV19
J gene: TRBJ1-2
CDR3 protein: CASRASGGYGYTF

V gene: TRBV4-3
J gene: TRBJ2-5
CDR3 protein: CASSQAGTGEEETQYF

V gene: TRBV25-1
J gene: TRBJ1-4
CDR3 protein: CASSEAWGSPEKLFF

V gene: TRBV7-2
J gene: TRBJ1-6
CDR3 protein: CASSLGRDRGPLHF

V gene: TRBV7-2
J gene: TRBJ2-1
CDR3 protein: CASSFGGLAGVVEQFF

V gene: TRBV30
J gene: TRBJ1-6
CDR3 protein: CAIKEEYRNSPLHF

V gene: TRBV12-2
J gene: TRBJ1-5
CDR3 protein: CASRHTGTGNYSNQPQHF

V gene: TRBV15
J gene: TRBJ2-7
CDR3 protein: CATREAGTAQQYF

V gene: TRBV7-9
J gene: TRBJ2-5
CDR3 protein: CASSLDGGRETQYF

V gene: TRBV29-1
J gene: TRBJ2-7
CDR3 protein: CSVGWGNEQYF

V gene: TRBV7-2
J gene: TRBJ2-6
CDR3 protein: CASSHRTGGGSGANVLTF

V gene: TRBV29-1
J gene: TRBJ2-1
CDR3 protein: CSVEISRNEQFF

V gene: TRBV9
J gene: TRBJ2-7
CDR3 protein: CASSVERYEQYF

V gene: TRBV6-1
J gene: TRBJ2-6
CDR3 protein: CASSEVRALSGANVLTF

V gene: TRBV19
J gene: TRBJ2-1
CDR3 protein: CASSTPTLTFEQFF

V gene: TRBV5-3
J gene: TRBJ2-7
CDR3 protein: CARSWPKQVISYEQYF

V gene: TRBV2
J gene: TRBJ1-5
CDR3 protein: CASSEFQNNQPQHF

V gene: TRBV7-2
J gene: TRBJ2-2
CDR3 protein: CASSFGLADPNTGELFF

V gene: TRBV9
J gene: TRBJ1-4
CDR3 protein: CASSVEPRGRDEKLFF

V gene: TRBV27
J gene: TRBJ2-5
CDR3 protein: CATAAVLGPQYF